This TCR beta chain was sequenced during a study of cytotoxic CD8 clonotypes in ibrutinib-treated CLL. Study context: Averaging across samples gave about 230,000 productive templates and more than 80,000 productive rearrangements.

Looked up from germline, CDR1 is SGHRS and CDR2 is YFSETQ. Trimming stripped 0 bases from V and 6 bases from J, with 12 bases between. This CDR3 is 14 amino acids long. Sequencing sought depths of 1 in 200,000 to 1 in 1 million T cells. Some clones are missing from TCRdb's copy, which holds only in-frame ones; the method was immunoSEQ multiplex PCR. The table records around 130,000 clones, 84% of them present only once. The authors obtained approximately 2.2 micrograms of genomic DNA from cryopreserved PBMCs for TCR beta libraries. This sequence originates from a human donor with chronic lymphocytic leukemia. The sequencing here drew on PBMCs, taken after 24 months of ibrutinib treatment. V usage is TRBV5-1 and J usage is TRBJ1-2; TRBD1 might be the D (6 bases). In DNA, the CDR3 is TGCGCCAGCAGCTTGGGCACAGGGTCGGATGGCTACACCTTC. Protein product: CASSLGTGSDGYTF.